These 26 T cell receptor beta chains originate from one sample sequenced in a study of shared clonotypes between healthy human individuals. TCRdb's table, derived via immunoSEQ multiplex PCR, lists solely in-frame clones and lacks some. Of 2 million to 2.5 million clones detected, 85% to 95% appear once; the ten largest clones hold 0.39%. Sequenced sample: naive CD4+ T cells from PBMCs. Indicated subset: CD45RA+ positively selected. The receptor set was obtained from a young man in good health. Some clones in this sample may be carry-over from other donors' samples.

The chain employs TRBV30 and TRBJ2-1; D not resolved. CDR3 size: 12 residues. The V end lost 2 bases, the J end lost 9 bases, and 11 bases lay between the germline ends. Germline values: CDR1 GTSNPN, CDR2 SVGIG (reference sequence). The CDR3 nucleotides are TGTGCCTGGAGTCCTACCTGGGTTGAGCAGTTCTTC. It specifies CAWSPTWVEQFF.

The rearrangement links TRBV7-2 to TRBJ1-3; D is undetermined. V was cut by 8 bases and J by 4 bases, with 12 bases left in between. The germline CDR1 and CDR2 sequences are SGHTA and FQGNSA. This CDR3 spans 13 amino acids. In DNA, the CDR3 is TGTGCCAGCCAGGATTCCCCCGGAAACACCATATATTTT. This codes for CASQDSPGNTIYF.

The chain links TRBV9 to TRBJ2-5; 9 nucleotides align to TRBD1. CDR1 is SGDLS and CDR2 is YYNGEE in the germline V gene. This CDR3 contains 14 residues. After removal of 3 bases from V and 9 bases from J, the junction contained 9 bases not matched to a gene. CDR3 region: CASSGRDRVGSQYF. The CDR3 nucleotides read TGTGCCAGCAGCGGAAGGGACAGGGTAGGGTCCCAGTACTTC.

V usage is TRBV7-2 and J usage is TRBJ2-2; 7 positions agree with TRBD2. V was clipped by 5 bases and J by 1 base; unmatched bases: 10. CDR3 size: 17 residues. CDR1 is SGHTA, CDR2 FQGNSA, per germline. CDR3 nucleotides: TGTGCCAGCAGCCGGGCGGGGCTAGCGGAGAACACCGGGGAGCTGTTTTTT. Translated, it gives CASSRAGLAENTGELFF.

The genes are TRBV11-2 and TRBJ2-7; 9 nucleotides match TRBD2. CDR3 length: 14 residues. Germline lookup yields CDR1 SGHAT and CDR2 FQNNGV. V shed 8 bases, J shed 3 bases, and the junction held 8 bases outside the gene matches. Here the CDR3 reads CASRASGAFYEQYF. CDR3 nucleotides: TGTGCCAGCCGGGCTAGCGGGGCATTCTACGAGCAGTACTTC.

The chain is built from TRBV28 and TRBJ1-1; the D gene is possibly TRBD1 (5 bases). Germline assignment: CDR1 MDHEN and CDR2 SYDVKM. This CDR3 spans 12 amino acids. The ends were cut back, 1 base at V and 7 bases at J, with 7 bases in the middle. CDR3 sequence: CASSLYDSEAFF. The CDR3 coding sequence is TGTGCCAGCAGTTTATATGACAGTGAAGCTTTCTTT. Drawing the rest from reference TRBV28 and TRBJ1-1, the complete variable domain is DVKVTQSSRYLVKRTGEKVFLECVQDMDHENMFWYRQDPGLGLRLIYFSYDVKMKEKGDIPEGYSVSREKKERFSLILESASTNQTSMYLCASSLYDSEAFFGQGTRLTVV.

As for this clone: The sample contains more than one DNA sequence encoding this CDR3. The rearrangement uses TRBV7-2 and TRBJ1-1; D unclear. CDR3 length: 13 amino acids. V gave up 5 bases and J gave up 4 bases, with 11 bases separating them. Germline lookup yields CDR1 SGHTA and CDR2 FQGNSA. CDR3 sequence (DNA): TGTGCCAGCAGCCCGACGGGGTCCACTGAAGCTTTCTTT. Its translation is CASSPTGSTEAFF.

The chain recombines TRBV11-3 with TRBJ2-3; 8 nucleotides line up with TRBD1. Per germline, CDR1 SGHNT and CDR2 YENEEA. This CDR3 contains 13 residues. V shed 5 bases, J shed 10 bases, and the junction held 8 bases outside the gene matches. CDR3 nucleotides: TGTGCCAGCAGCGACCGGCAGGGGGCATCGCAGTATTTT. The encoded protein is CASSDRQGASQYF.

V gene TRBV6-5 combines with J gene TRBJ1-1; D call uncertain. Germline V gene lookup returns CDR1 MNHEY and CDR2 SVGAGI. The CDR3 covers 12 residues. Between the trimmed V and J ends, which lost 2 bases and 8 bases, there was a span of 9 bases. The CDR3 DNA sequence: TGTGCCAGCAGTTACAGGGAGCCAGAAGCTTTCTTT. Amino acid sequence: CASSYREPEAFF.

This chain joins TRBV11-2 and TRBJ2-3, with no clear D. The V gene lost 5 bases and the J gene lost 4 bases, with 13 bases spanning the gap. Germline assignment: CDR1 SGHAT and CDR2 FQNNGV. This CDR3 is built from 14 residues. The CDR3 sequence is CASSRTPLPDTQYF. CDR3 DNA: TGTGCCAGCAGCCGGACCCCCCTCCCAGATACGCAGTATTTT. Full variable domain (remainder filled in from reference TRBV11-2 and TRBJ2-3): EAGVAQSPRYKIIEKRQSVAFWCNPISGHATLYWYQQILGQGPKLLIQFQNNGVVDDSQLPKDRFSAERLKGVDSTLKIQPAKLEDSAVYLCASSRTPLPDTQYFGPGTRLTVL.

CDR3 in amino acids: CASSPTTGLVLGEQYF. CDR3 DNA sequence: TGTGCCAGCTCACCTACAACCGGACTAGTTTTGGGTGAGCAGTACTTC. This rearrangement joins TRBV18 to TRBJ2-7, with 7 bases that match TRBD2. Germline V gene data show CDR1 as KGHSH and CDR2 as LQKENI. The CDR3 sequence is 16 residues long. V lost 3 bases and J lost 7; bases outside the gene matches: 15.

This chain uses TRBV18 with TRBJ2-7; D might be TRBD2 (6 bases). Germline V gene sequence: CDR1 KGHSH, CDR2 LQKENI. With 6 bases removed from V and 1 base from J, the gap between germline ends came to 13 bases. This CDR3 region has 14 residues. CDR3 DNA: TGTGCCAGCTCGGCGGGGAGGATTTCCTACGAGCAGTACTTC. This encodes CASSAGRISYEQYF.

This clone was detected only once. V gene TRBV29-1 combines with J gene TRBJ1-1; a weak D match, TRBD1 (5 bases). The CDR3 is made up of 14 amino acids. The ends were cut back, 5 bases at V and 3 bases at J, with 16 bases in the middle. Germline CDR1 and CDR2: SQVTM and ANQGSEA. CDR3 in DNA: TGCAGCGTTCAGGCAGATATAGGGGACACTGAAGCTTTCTTT. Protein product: CSVQADIGDTEAFF.

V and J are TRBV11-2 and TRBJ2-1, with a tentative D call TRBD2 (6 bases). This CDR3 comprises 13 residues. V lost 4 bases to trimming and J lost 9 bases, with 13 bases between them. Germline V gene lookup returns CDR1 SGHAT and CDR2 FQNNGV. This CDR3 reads CASSSERLVEQFF. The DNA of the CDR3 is TGTGCCAGCAGCTCGGAGCGACTAGTTGAGCAGTTCTTC.

This CDR3 reads CAISARTGRGGNEQFF. The CDR3 nucleotides read TGTGCCATCAGTGCCCGAACCGGGAGGGGTGGCAATGAGCAGTTCTTC. This chain uses TRBV10-3 with TRBJ2-1; 8 positions agree with TRBD2. J gave up 6 bases and V 4 bases, and 11 bases lay outside the gene matches. Germline CDR1 reads ENHRY; CDR2 reads SYGVKD. CDR3 length equals 16 residues.

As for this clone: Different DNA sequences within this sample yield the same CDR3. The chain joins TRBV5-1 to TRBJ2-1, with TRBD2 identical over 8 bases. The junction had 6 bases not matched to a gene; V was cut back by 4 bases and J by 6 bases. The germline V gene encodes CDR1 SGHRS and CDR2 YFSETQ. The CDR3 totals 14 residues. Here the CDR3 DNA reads TGCGCCAGCAGCGGCCTAGCGGGCTCCAATGAGCAGTTCTTC. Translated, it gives CASSGLAGSNEQFF.

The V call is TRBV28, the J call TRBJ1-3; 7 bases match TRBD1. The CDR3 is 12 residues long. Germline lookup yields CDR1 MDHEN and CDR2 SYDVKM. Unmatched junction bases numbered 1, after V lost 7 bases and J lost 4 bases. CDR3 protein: CASMTGGNTIYF. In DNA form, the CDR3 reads TGTGCCAGCATGACAGGGGGAAACACCATATATTTT.

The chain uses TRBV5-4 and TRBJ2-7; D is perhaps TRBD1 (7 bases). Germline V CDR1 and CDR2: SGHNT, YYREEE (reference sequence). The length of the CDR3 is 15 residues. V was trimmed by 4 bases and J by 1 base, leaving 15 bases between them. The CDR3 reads CASSPMAGGSYEQYF. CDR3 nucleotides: TGTGCCAGCAGCCCCATGGCAGGGGGGTCCTACGAGCAGTACTTC.

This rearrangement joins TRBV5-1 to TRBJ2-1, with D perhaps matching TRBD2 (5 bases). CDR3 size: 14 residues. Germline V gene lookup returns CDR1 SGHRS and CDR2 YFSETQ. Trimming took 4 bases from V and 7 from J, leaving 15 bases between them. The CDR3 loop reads CASSQRARGNEQFF. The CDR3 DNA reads TGCGCCAGCAGCCAAAGGGCCCGCGGGAATGAGCAGTTCTTC.

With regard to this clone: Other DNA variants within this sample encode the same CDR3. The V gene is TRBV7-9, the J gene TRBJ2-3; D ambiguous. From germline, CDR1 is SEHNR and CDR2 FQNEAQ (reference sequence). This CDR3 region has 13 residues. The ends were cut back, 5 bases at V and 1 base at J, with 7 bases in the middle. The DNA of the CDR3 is TGTGCCAGCAGCCGCGGACGCACAGATACGCAGTATTTT. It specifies CASSRGRTDTQYF.

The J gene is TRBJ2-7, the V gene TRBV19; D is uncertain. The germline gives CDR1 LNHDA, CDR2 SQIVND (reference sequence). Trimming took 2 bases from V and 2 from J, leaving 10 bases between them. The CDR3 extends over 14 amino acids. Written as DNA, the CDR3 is TGTGCCAGTAGTATAATGGAAGGGCCCTACGAGCAGTACTTC. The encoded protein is CASSIMEGPYEQYF.

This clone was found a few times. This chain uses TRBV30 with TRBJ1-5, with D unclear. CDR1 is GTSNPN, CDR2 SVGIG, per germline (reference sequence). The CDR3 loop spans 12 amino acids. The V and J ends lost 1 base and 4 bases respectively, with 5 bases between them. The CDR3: CAWSDNNQPQHF. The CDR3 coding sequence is TGTGCCTGGAGTGACAATAATCAGCCCCAGCATTTT.

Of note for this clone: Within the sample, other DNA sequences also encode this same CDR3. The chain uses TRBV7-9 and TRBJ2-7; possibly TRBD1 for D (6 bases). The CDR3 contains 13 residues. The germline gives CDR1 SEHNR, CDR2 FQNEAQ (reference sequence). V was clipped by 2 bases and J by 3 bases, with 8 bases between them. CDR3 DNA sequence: TGTGCCAGCAGCTTATTACAGGGCTACGAGCAGTACTTC. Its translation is CASSLLQGYEQYF.

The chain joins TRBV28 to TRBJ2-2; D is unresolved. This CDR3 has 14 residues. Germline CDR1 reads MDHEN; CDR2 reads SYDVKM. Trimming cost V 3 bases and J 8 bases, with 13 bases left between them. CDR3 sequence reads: CASSFVAPEGELFF. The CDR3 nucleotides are TGTGCCAGCAGTTTTGTCGCCCCGGAAGGGGAGCTGTTTTTT.

The CDR3 sequence: CASSRLGQGYEQYF. Written as DNA, the CDR3 is TGTGCCAGCAGCCGCCTAGGACAGGGGTACGAGCAGTACTTC. J is TRBJ2-7 and V is TRBV11-1; TRBD1 aligns across 9 bases. The CDR3 totals 14 residues. V was pared by 5 bases and J by 4 bases, with 6 bases of the junction left unmatched. Germline V gene data show CDR1 as SGHAT and CDR2 as FQDESV (reference sequence). Full variable domain (rest looked up from reference TRBV11-1 and TRBJ2-7): EAEVAQSPRYKITEKSQAVAFWCDPISGHATLYWYRQILGQGPELLVQFQDESVVDDSQLPKDRFSAERLKGVDSTLKIQPAELGDSAMYLCASSRLGQGYEQYFGPGTRLTVT.

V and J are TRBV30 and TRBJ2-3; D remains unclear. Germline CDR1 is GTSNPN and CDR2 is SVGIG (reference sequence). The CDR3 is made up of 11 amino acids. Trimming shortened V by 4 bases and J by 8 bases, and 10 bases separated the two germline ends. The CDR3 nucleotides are TGTGCCTGGACCCCAGCGAGTACGCAGTATTTT. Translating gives CAWTPASTQYF.